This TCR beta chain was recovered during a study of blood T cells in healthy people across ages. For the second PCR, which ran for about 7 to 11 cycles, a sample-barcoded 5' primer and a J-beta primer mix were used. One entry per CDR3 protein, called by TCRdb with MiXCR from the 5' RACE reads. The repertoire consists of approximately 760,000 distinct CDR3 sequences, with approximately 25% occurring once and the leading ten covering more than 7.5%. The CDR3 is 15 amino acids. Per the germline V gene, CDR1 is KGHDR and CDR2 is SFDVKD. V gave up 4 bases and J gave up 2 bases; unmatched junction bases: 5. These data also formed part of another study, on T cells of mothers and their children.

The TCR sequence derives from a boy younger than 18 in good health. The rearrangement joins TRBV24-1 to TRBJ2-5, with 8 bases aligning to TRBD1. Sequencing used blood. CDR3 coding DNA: TGTGCCACCAGTGACCGGGGACAGGTACAAGAGACCCAGTACTTC. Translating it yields CATSDRGQVQETQYF.